This T cell receptor beta chain was obtained from a study of technical replicates of blood from a few donors. Germline assignment: CDR1 SGHTA and CDR2 FQGNSA. Trimming shortened V by 2 bases and J by 4 bases, and 11 bases separated the two germline ends. The CDR3 is made up of 14 amino acids. Using immunoSEQ multiplex PCR, the repertoire was profiled, and TCRdb retains in-frame clones only, with some absent. The profile shows roughly 70,000 clones, 94% of them singletons. The sample taken for sequencing was T cells isolated from PBMCs. This chain links TRBV7-2 with TRBJ1-1; D ambiguous. The sequence was collected from a human donor in good health. CDR3 sequence: CASSLLEGGTEAFF. The CDR3 DNA reads TGTGCCAGCAGCTTATTGGAGGGTGGCACTGAAGCTTTCTTT.